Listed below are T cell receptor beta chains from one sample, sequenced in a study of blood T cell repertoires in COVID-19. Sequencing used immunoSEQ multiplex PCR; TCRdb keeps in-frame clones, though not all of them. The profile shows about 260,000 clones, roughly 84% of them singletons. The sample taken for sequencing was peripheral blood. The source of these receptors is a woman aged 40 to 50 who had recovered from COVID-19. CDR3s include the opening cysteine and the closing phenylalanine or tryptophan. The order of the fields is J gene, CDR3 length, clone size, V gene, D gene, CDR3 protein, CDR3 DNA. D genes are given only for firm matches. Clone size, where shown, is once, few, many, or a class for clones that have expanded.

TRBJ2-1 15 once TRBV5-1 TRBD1 CASTDSGTGWDEQFF TGCGCCAGCACCGATTCGGGGACAGGGTGGGATGAGCAGTTCTTC
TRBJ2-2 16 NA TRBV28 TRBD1 CASRTPGAGGTGELFF TGTGCCAGCAGGACCCCCGGGGCAGGGGGCACCGGGGAGCTGTTTTTT
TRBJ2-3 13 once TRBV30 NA CAWSVSSSDTQYF TGTGCCTGGAGTGTATCCTCGTCAGATACGCAGTATTTT
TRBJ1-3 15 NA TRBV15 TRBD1 CATSLGTGVGNTIYF TGTGCCACCAGCTTAGGGACAGGGGTTGGAAACACCATATATTTT
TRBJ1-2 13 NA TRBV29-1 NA CSVGQQSNYGYTF TGCAGCGTTGGACAGCAATCAAACTATGGCTACACCTTC
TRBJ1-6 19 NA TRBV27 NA CASSEFPGLPSSYNSPLHF TGTGCCAGCAGCGAATTTCCGGGACTGCCGAGCTCCTATAATTCACCCCTCCACTTT
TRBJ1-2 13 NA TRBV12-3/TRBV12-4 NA CASSLGVGGGYTF TGTGCCAGCAGTTTAGGGGTTGGCGGGGGCTACACCTTC
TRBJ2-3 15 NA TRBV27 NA CASSFYLGGTDTQYF TGTGCCAGCAGTTTTTATTTAGGAGGCACAGATACGCAGTATTTT
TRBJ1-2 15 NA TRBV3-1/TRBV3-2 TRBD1 CASSQTAQGEYGYTF TGTGCCAGCAGCCAAACCGCGCAGGGGGAATATGGCTACACCTTC
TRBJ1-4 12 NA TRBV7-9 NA CASIGVREKLFF TGTGCCAGCATCGGGGTTAGAGAAAAACTGTTTTTT
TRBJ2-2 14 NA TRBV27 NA CASALGPDTGELFF TGTGCCTCGGCCCTGGGGCCGGACACCGGGGAGCTGTTTTTT
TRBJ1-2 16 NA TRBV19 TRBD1 CASSKLTGGGTDGYTF TGTGCCAGTAGTAAATTGACAGGGGGCGGTACGGATGGCTACACCTTC
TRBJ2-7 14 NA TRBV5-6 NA CASSFVDRSYEQYF TGTGCCAGCAGCTTTGTGGACAGATCCTACGAGCAGTACTTC
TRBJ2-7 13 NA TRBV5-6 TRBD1 CASSFGTGEGEYF TGTGCCAGCAGCTTCGGGACAGGGGAAGGGGAGTACTTC
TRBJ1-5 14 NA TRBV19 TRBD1 CASNGQGGYQPQHF TGTGCCAGTAATGGCCAAGGGGGCTATCAGCCCCAGCATTTT
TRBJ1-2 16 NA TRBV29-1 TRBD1 CSVDSDRALSNYGYTF TGCAGCGTTGATTCGGACAGGGCACTTTCTAACTATGGCTACACCTTC
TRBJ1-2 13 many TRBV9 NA CASSLPGLYGYTF TGTGCCAGCAGCCTCCCAGGTCTCTATGGCTACACCTTC
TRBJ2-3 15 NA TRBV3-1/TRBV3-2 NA CASSQVRGRGDTQYF TGTGCCAGCAGCCAAGTTAGGGGTAGGGGAGATACGCAGTATTTT
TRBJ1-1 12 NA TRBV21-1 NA CASTSTGVEAFF TGTGCCAGCACTTCAACGGGGGTTGAAGCTTTCTTT
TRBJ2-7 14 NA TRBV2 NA CASKEGPRVYEQYF TGTGCCAGCAAGGAGGGCCCGCGGGTCTACGAGCAGTACTTC
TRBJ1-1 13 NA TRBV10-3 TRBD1 CAIRDRRNTEAFF TGTGCCATCAGGGACAGGCGGAACACTGAAGCTTTCTTT
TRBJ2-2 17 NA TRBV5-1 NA CASSLGPRAGETGELFF TGCGCCAGCAGCTTGGGGCCCCGGGCCGGGGAGACCGGGGAGCTGTTTTTT
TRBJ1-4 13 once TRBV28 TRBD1 CASSPGGREKLFF TGTGCCAGCAGTCCAGGGGGCCGGGAAAAACTGTTTTTT